This T cell receptor (beta chain) emerged from a study of T cell changes during pregnancy in multiple sclerosis. The CDR3 consists of 15 residues. From germline, CDR1 is MNHEY and CDR2 SVGAGI. The V and J ends lost 5 bases and 3 bases respectively, with 16 bases between them. Repertoires were generated with immunoSEQ multiplex PCR, while TCRdb's copy carries only in-frame clones and drops some. The sample contains under 50,000 clones, about 92% of which appear only once. This specimen was CD8+ T cells from peripheral blood mononuclear cells, taken in the third trimester of pregnancy. The receptor comes from a female donor with multiple sclerosis, enrolled in a pregnancy study. The chain joins TRBV6-5 to TRBJ1-1, with TRBD1 as a possible D gene (6 bases). The CDR3: CASSRSWGRYTEAFF. DNA for the CDR3: TGTGCCAGCAGTCGCTCATGGGGGCGTTACACTGAAGCTTTCTTT.